The 6 T cell receptor beta chains reported below all come from one sample, sequenced in a study of T-cell memory formation after mild COVID-19. TCRdb itself ran the 5' RACE reads through MiXCR, one entry per CDR3 protein. The repertoire consists of under 450,000 distinct CDR3 sequences, with approximately 14% occurring once and the leading ten covering around 21%. Specimen: PBMCs or a T cell subset sorted from them (not recorded which). These receptors all come from a man between 18 and 29 years old who had mild COVID-19 (a few samples of this study predate the infection). Cell type and time point are not known.

This clonotype showed up many times. The V and J genes are TRBV12-3 or TRBV12-4 and TRBJ2-5, with a tentative D call TRBD1 (5 bases). V lost 6 bases to trimming and J lost 2 bases, with 10 bases between them. The CDR3 is made up of 13 amino acids. CDR3 sequence: CASSLSGQETQYF. The DNA of the CDR3 is TGTGCCAGCAGCTTATCAGGGCAAGAGACCCAGTACTTC.

A few counts support this clonotype. The chain recombines TRBV6-1 with TRBJ2-5; D perhaps matches TRBD1 (6 bases). Germline assignment: CDR1 MNHNS and CDR2 SASEGT. The CDR3 runs to 16 residues. Between the trimmed V and J ends, which lost 8 bases and 2 bases, there was a span of 21 bases. CDR3 bases: TGTGCCAGCGTACTTGGTCAGGGGAACGGTCAAGAGACCCAGTACTTC. Its protein is CASVLGQGNGQETQYF.

This clonotype turned up a few times. This chain connects TRBV7-3 to TRBJ2-3; 8 nucleotides match TRBD2. The germline gives CDR1 SGHTA, CDR2 FQGTGA. The V segment lost 4 bases and the J segment 4 bases; nucleotides outside the gene matches: 10. CDR3 length: 16 amino acids. CDR3 sequence reads: CASSSPGLVPSDTQYF. The CDR3 coding sequence is TGTGCCAGCAGCTCACCGGGACTAGTTCCCTCAGATACGCAGTATTTT. Full variable domain (missing parts from reference TRBV7-3 and TRBJ2-3): GAGVSQTPSNKVTEKGKYVELRCDPISGHTALYWYRQSLGQGPEFLIYFQGTGAADDSGLPNDRFFAVRPEGSVSTLKIQRTERGDSAVYLCASSSPGLVPSDTQYFGPGTRLTVL.

This chain connects TRBV18 to TRBJ2-6; 8 bases align to TRBD1. V was pared by 5 bases and J by 0 bases, with 6 bases of the junction left unmatched. This CDR3 spans 17 amino acids. Germline CDR1 is KGHSH and CDR2 is LQKENI. The CDR3 bases are TGTGCCAGCTCAGAACAGGGACAGGACTCTGGGGCCAACGTCCTGACTTTC. This gives the protein CASSEQGQDSGANVLTF. Full variable domain (rest looked up from reference TRBV18 and TRBJ2-6): NAGVMQNPRHLVRRRGQEARLRCSPMKGHSHVYWYRQLPEEGLKFMVYLQKENIIDESGMPKERFSAEFPKEGPSILRIQQVVRGDSAAYFCASSEQGQDSGANVLTFGAGSRLTVL.

This clonotype was recorded many times. The chain joins TRBV7-2 to TRBJ2-1; 7 bases line up with TRBD2. V shed 5 bases, J shed 6 bases, and the junction held 7 bases outside the gene matches. The CDR3 spans 14 residues. Germline V gives CDR1 SGHTA, CDR2 FQGNSA. The CDR3 reads CASSLERGSNEQFF. CDR3 DNA sequence: TGTGCCAGCAGCCTAGAGCGGGGAAGCAATGAGCAGTTCTTC.

The gene calls are TRBV7-3 and TRBJ1-1; possibly TRBD1 for D (5 bases). The CDR3 is 14 residues long. Trimming left V 1 base short and J 1 base short, with 7 bases between. CDR1 and CDR2 from the germline V gene are SGHTA and FQGTGA. CDR3 residues: CASSLMGGNTEAFF. Written as DNA, the CDR3 is TGTGCCAGCAGCTTAATGGGGGGGAACACTGAAGCTTTCTTT.